This T cell receptor beta chain was captured in a study of control samples from healthy donors and cancer patients. The data were produced by immunoSEQ multiplex PCR, yet TCRdb's version contains in-frame clones alone and is incomplete. This sample carries 95,000 to 150,000 clones, roughly 92% of them seen once, and the ten largest clones take 0.58%. There are 14 residues in the CDR3. Trimming at V came to 6 bases and at J to 7 bases, leaving 8 bases not matched to a gene. The germline CDR1 and CDR2 sequences are MDHEN and SYDVKM. The origin of this receptor is a man older than 75 with head and neck cancer. This rearrangement joins TRBV28 to TRBJ1-4; 7 bases map to TRBD1. The sequencing sample was made of PBMCs. The CDR3 protein is CASRGGGGSEKLFF. CDR3 bases: TGTGCCAGCAGGGGAGGGGGCGGCAGTGAAAAACTGTTTTTT.